A selection of T cell receptor beta chains follows, all from one sample in a study of cytomegalovirus exposure and HLA in healthy donors. Sequenced by immunoSEQ multiplex PCR; TCRdb stores in-frame clones only, minus some. The sample records under 200,000 clones, about 13% being singletons. Material for sequencing was PBMCs. The receptors shown here come from a man aged 45-60 years in good health and CMV-seropositive. CDR3s include the opening cysteine and the closing phenylalanine or tryptophan. A D gene is named only where the DNA matches it firmly. Size tells how often a clone was seen (once, few, many) or the class of an expanded clone, and some rows leave it out.

len	d_gene	v_gene	j_gene	abundance	CDR3nt	CDR3aa
15	-	TRBV18	TRBJ2-3	few	TGTGCCAGCTCTTCGACAGGTTCGGGCACAGATACGCAGTATTTT	CASSSTGSGTDTQYF
18	TRBD2	TRBV7-6	TRBJ2-6	-	TGTGCCAGCAGCTTAGCCCCTACCGGGGAGGGTGGGGCCAACGTCCTGACTTTC	CASSLAPTGEGGANVLTF
12	-	TRBV6-6	TRBJ1-2	-	TGTGCCAGCTATACAGGGAACTATGGCTACACCTTC	CASYTGNYGYTF
15	TRBD1	TRBV6-5	TRBJ2-1	few	TGTGCCAGCAGATTCACAGGGGGACCATTCAATGAGCAGTTCTTC	CASRFTGGPFNEQFF
12	-	TRBV7-9	TRBJ1-5	-	TGTGCCAGCAGCTCCGGGAGCCAGCCCCAGCATTTT	CASSSGSQPQHF
12	-	TRBV2	TRBJ1-2	few	TGTGCCAGCCTCCGAACGGGGGGAGGCTACACCTTC	CASLRTGGGYTF
15	-	TRBV19	TRBJ1-5	-	TGTGCCAGTAGTACCGGACTGACTAGCAATCAGCCCCAGCATTTT	CASSTGLTSNQPQHF
14	TRBD2	TRBV28	TRBJ2-1	few	TGTGCCATCCTGACGGGGGGGCACCACAATGAGCAGTTCTTC	CAILTGGHHNEQFF
16	TRBD1	TRBV9	TRBJ1-6	few	TGTGCCAGCAGCGTAACTCCGGGACAGGGGGATTCACCCCTCCACTTT	CASSVTPGQGDSPLHF
14	TRBD1	TRBV6-1	TRBJ2-5	-	TGTGCCAGCACTCGGGACAGGGTCCAAGAGACCCAGTACTTC	CASTRDRVQETQYF
15	-	TRBV2	TRBJ2-4	-	TGTGCCAGCAGTCAAGACAGCCTAGCCAAAAACATTCAGTACTTC	CASSQDSLAKNIQYF
14	-	TRBV15	TRBJ1-1	-	TGTGCCACCAGCAGAGAACATCCCAACACTGAAGCTTTCTTT	CATSREHPNTEAFF
14	TRBD1	TRBV11-2	TRBJ1-6	-	TGTGCCAGCAGCTCGGGGACAGAGAATTCACCCCTCCACTTT	CASSSGTENSPLHF
14	TRBD1	TRBV18	TRBJ1-1	-	TGTGCCAGCTCACCACAGGGGGCCAACACTGAAGCTTTCTTT	CASSPQGANTEAFF
16	TRBD2	TRBV19	TRBJ2-2	-	TGTGCCAGTAGTTTGGGCAGCGGGGGTTCCACCGGGGAGCTGTTTTTT	CASSLGSGGSTGELFF
13	-	TRBV18	TRBJ2-5	few	TGTGCCAGCTCACCATCGGGGAGAGAGACCCAGTACTTC	CASSPSGRETQYF
12	-	TRBV7-2	TRBJ1-2	-	TGTGCCAGCAGCTCCAACAGGGTTGGCTACACCTTC	CASSSNRVGYTF
16	-	TRBV9	TRBJ2-2	-	TGTGCCAGCAGCGTAGCGGCTAGCGCAAACACCGGGGAGCTGTTTTTT	CASSVAASANTGELFF
17	TRBD1	TRBV7-9	TRBJ2-5	-	TGTGCCAGCAGCTTAGGAGTCACGGGACAGGGAGGAGAGACCCAGTACTTC	CASSLGVTGQGGETQYF
15	TRBD1	TRBV27	TRBJ2-5	few	TGTGCCAGCAGAGAGGGGGACAGGGGGGTGGAGACCCAGTACTTC	CASREGDRGVETQYF
15	TRBD1	TRBV19	TRBJ1-2	few	TGTGCCAGTAGTATAGGGACAGGGACCGTGTATGGCTACACCTTC	CASSIGTGTVYGYTF
13	-	TRBV13	TRBJ1-1	-	TGTGCCAGCAGCTCTGGGCCGAACACTGAAGCTTTCTTT	CASSSGPNTEAFF
13	-	TRBV11-3	TRBJ2-5	-	TGTGCCAGCAGCCCGCAGGGGGGAGAGACCCAGTACTTC	CASSPQGGETQYF
16	TRBD1	TRBV4-1	TRBJ2-7	few	TGCGCCAGCAGCCAAGATGAGCAGGGACAGGGGCGCGAGCAGTACTTC	CASSQDEQGQGREQYF
15	TRBD1	TRBV7-2	TRBJ1-2	few	TGTGCCAGCAGCTCAGATGCGACAGGGACGGGTGGCTACACCTTC	CASSSDATGTGGYTF
16	TRBD2	TRBV7-2	TRBJ2-2	-	TGTGCCAGCAGCTCGCTAGCGGGGGGGAACACCGGGGAGCTGTTTTTT	CASSSLAGGNTGELFF
16	-	TRBV7-2	TRBJ2-2	-	TGTGCCAGCAGCTCCCGACAGGCTTCGAACACCGGGGAGCTGTTTTTT	CASSSRQASNTGELFF
15	-	TRBV4-3	TRBJ1-2	few	TGCGCCAGCAGCCAAGAAGACAGTACGCTTTATGGCTACACCTTC	CASSQEDSTLYGYTF
16	TRBD1	TRBV18	TRBJ2-2	-	TGTGCCAGCTCACCCCGGACAGGGGTTAACACCGGGGAGCTGTTTTTT	CASSPRTGVNTGELFF